This TCR beta chain was identified during a study of identical twins. Overall study results and limits: The authors drew conclusions from cross-sectional statistical analysis rather than following the same donors.

As regards this clonotype: Its antigen is not known.

Each CDR3 protein is one row after TCRdb ran MiXCR on the 5' RACE reads. This sample has hundreds of thousands of distinct CDR3 sequences; 9% to 15% occur once, and the top ten carry 6% to 9%. The same specimen was also included in a second study, on yellow fever vaccine responses in identical twins.

The receptor was isolated from a woman between 18 and 29 years old in good health. The sequencing input was CD8+ T cells sorted from blood.

The chain's CDR3 is CASNEGGEAFF. CDR3 coding DNA: TGTGCCAGCAACGAAGGGGGGGAAGCTTTCTTT. This sequence joins TRBV27 and TRBJ1-1; D possibly corresponds to TRBD1 (6 bases). The CDR3 is 11 residues long. Trimming removed 7 bases from V and 8 bases from J, with 11 bases in between. The germline gives CDR1 MNHEY, CDR2 SMNVEV (reference sequence).